The 10 T cell receptor beta chains reported below all come from one sample, sequenced in a study of blood T cell repertoires in COVID-19. Profiling relied on immunoSEQ multiplex PCR, and the TCRdb table lists in-frame clones only, not all of them. This table has roughly 70,000 clones, about four fifths appearing once. Sequencing was performed on peripheral blood. Receptor source: a man aged 70 or older who had recovered from COVID-19.

This chain connects TRBV7-8 to TRBJ1-1; TRBD1 might be the D (6 bases). The CDR3 covers 12 residues. Germline V gene data show CDR1 as SGHVS and CDR2 as FQNEAQ. V dropped 2 bases and J dropped 8 bases, with 9 bases sitting between them. The DNA for the CDR3 is TGTGCCAGCAGCTTAACCAGGGGCGAAGCTTTCTTT. Amino acid sequence: CASSLTRGEAFF.

The rearrangement joins TRBV6-2 or TRBV6-3 to TRBJ2-7; no firm D call. This CDR3 contains 12 residues. The germline V gene has CDR1 MNHEY and CDR2 SVGEGT. Trimming removed 5 bases from V and 2 bases from J, with 7 bases in between. The CDR3: CASSNQAYEQYF. DNA for the CDR3: TGTGCCAGCAGTAATCAGGCCTACGAGCAGTACTTC.

This chain uses TRBV6-5 with TRBJ1-2; 8 positions match TRBD1. The J segment lost 4 bases and the V segment lost 6 bases, leaving 7 bases of the junction unmatched. Germline V gene sequence: CDR1 MNHEY, CDR2 SVGAGI. This CDR3 comprises 14 residues. The CDR3 coding sequence is TGTGCCAGCAGCCAAGGACAGGGACCCTATGGCTACACCTTC. Its translation: CASSQGQGPYGYTF.

This chain uses TRBV10-2 with TRBJ1-2; the match to TRBD1 covers 7 bases. The V segment lost 3 bases and the J segment 4 bases; nucleotides outside the gene matches: 14. The CDR3 loop spans 17 amino acids. Germline CDR1 is WSHSY and CDR2 is SAAADI. For the CDR3, the DNA is TGCGCCAGCAGTGATCCCCCCGGGACAGCCACCACCTATGGCTACACCTTC. Its protein is CASSDPPGTATTYGYTF.

The gene calls are TRBV5-8 and TRBJ2-5; 13 bases are shared with TRBD2. Unmatched junction bases numbered 5, after V lost 4 bases and J lost 2 bases. This CDR3 comprises 16 residues. The germline V gene has CDR1 SGHTS and CDR2 YDEGEE. CDR3 loop: CASSGGTSGEQETQYF. CDR3 DNA sequence: TGTGCCAGCAGCGGCGGGACTAGCGGGGAACAAGAGACCCAGTACTTC.

V gene TRBV29-1 combines with J gene TRBJ2-7; TRBD1 is a possible D gene (6 bases). The CDR3 totals 13 residues. Trimming took 5 bases from V and 7 from J, leaving 18 bases between them. Germline loops: CDR1 SQVTM, CDR2 ANQGSEA. The CDR3 nucleotides are TGCAGCGTTCAAGGTCAGGGGTCGAAAGAGCAGTACTTC. The encoded protein is CSVQGQGSKEQYF.

In DNA form, the CDR3 reads TGTGCCAGCAGTGAAGGTCCCCAGGGGGCCTACGAGCAGTACTTC. It encodes CASSEGPQGAYEQYF. This chain uses TRBV6-1 with TRBJ2-7, with 7 bases lining up with TRBD1. The CDR3 has 15 amino acids. The V and J ends lost 1 base and 2 bases, in that order; junction bases with no gene match: 5. Germline V gives CDR1 MNHNS, CDR2 SASEGT.

The chain uses TRBV5-4 and TRBJ2-1, with TRBD1 matching 8 bases. Germline V CDR1 and CDR2: SGHNT, YYREEE (reference sequence). V dropped 4 bases and J dropped 0; count of bases not matched to a gene: 6. This CDR3 is built from 16 residues. CDR3 DNA sequence: TGTGCCAGCAGCCTAGGACAGGGAAGCTCCTACAATGAGCAGTTCTTC. Its translation: CASSLGQGSSYNEQFF.

This clone has just a few counts. This rearrangement joins TRBV6-5 to TRBJ1-2; unclear D gene. V lost 7 bases, J lost 6 bases, and 15 bases lay in between. This CDR3 is 13 amino acids long. Germline CDR1 is MNHEY and CDR2 is SVGAGI. The CDR3 DNA reads TGTGCCAGCAAAGGAGGGTGGAAAGATGGCTACACCTTC. It is translated as CASKGGWKDGYTF.

This sequence joins TRBV25-1 and TRBJ2-7; 7 bases align to TRBD1. The length of the CDR3 is 13 residues. CDR1 and CDR2 (germline): MGHDK, SYGVNS. J was trimmed by 4 bases and V by 6 bases; bases with no gene match: 6. CDR3 region: CASRPPDRYEQYF. The CDR3 DNA follows: TGTGCCAGCAGACCCCCGGACAGGTACGAGCAGTACTTC.